This passage covers 15 T cell receptor beta chains from one sample sequenced in a study of regulatory T cells in long-lasting Graves disease. Time point noted: newly diagnosed GD, antithyroid drugs for less than 3 months. Isolated PBMC RNA provided the starting material for the TCR library. Building of the TCR beta libraries involved iRepertoire HTBI primers and Arm-PCR of CDR3 regions. TCRdb reprocessed the multiplex PCR reads with MiXCR, giving one entry per CDR3 protein. The sample includes some 400,000 distinct CDR3 sequences, about 15% of them seen just once. This sample also appeared in a second study, on T cells in Graves' hyperthyroidism and ophthalmopathy.

The specimen was peripheral blood mononuclear cells (PBMCs), collected at new diagnosis, from a patient treated with antithyroid drugs. Source of these receptors: a woman in her twenties or thirties with Graves disease.

This clonotype was counted at least ten times. The V call is TRBV12-3 or TRBV12-4, the J call TRBJ2-1; 7 positions match TRBD1. The V gene end was trimmed by 4 bases and the J gene end by 2 bases; junction bases not matched to a gene: 8. The CDR3 contains 16 residues. The CDR3 reads CASSSDRRTPYNEQFF. The CDR3 coding sequence is TGTGCCAGCAGTTCGGACAGGCGAACCCCCTACAATGAGCAGTTCTTC.

The chain joins TRBV5-6 to TRBJ2-7; the match to TRBD2 covers 11 bases. Germline CDR1 SGHDT, CDR2 YYEEEE. The V gene end was trimmed by 4 bases and the J gene end by 0 bases; junction bases not matched to a gene: 6. The CDR3 is made up of 16 amino acids. The CDR3 sequence is CASSPRGTSGSYEQYF. CDR3 nucleotides: TGTGCCAGCAGCCCGCGCGGGACTAGCGGCTCCTACGAGCAGTACTTC. Supplemented by reference TRBV5-6 and TRBJ2-7, the full variable domain reads DAGVTQSPTHLIKTRGQQVTLRCSPKSGHDTVSWYQQALGQGPQFIFQYYEEEERQRGNFPDRFSGHQFPNYSSELNVNALLLGDSALYLCASSPRGTSGSYEQYFGPGTRLTVT.

This clonotype was detected only a few times. This chain links TRBV12-3 or TRBV12-4 with TRBJ2-1; TRBD2 aligns across 10 bases. The CDR3 runs to 16 residues. The ends lost 2 bases at V and 7 bases at J; junction bases unmatched: 8. CDR3 loop: CASSLTSGKGENEQFF. The CDR3 DNA is TGTGCCAGCAGTTTAACTAGCGGGAAAGGTGAAAATGAGCAGTTCTTC.

This clonotype was found many times. The gene calls are TRBV5-1 and TRBJ2-7, with D possibly being TRBD1 (5 bases). Trimming took 0 bases from V and 6 from J, leaving 13 bases between them. Germline V CDR1 and CDR2: SGHRS, YFSETQ. This CDR3 has 14 amino acids. CDR3 bases: TGCGCCAGCAGCTTGGAAGCCAGGGTTCTCGAGCAGTACTTC. It translates to CASSLEARVLEQYF.

This clonotype was recorded once. This sequence joins TRBV5-4 and TRBJ2-7; D not resolved. The CDR3 totals 14 residues. V dropped 0 bases and J dropped 7 bases, with 14 bases sitting between them. Germline CDR1 reads SGHNT; CDR2 reads YYREEE (reference sequence). The CDR3 nucleotides read TGTGCCAGCAGCTTGGATCACAGTACCGGGGAGCAGTACTTC. Residues: CASSLDHSTGEQYF.

This clonotype was recorded a few times. This chain's CDR3 is CAWSVPNGYTF. The CDR3 DNA reads as TGTGCCTGGAGTGTACCTAACGGCTACACCTTC. This chain connects TRBV30 to TRBJ1-2; D gene ambiguous. Germline V lookup: CDR1 GTSNPN, CDR2 SVGIG (reference sequence). CDR3 length equals 11 residues. V was shortened by 0 bases and J by 8 bases, with 7 bases between the two germline ends. Full variable domain (rest looked up from reference TRBV30 and TRBJ1-2): SQTIHQWPATLVQPVGSPLSLECTVEGTSNPNLYWYRQAAGRGLQLLFYSVGIGQISSEVPQNLSASRPQDRQFILSSKKLLLSDSGFYLCAWSVPNGYTFGSGTRLTVV.

V is TRBV19 and J is TRBJ2-7; no reliable D call. The CDR3 has 13 residues. The germline gives CDR1 LNHDA, CDR2 SQIVND (reference sequence). V was trimmed by 5 bases and J by 5 bases, leaving 13 bases between them. CDR3 loop: CASSPTSQNEQYF. The CDR3 coding sequence is TGTGCCAGTAGTCCAACTTCCCAGAACGAGCAGTACTTC.

Regarding this clonotype: Just one base apart from a much larger clone, this may be a read error. This sequence joins TRBV20-1 and TRBJ2-3, with D unclear. CDR1 DFQATT and CDR2 SNEGSKA come from the germline V gene (reference sequence). V lost 7 bases, J lost 8 bases, and 4 bases lay in between. The CDR3 length is 8 residues. CDR3 residues: CSVTTQYF. In nucleotides, the CDR3 is TGCAGTGTAACTACGCAGTATTTT.

The chain couples TRBV5-4 to TRBJ1-2; TRBD1 might be the D (6 bases). The ends were cut back, 0 bases at V and 2 bases at J, with 8 bases in the middle. The CDR3 spans 14 residues. Germline loops: CDR1 SGHNT, CDR2 YYREEE (reference sequence). The CDR3 loop reads CASSLGGQNYGYTF. Written as DNA, the CDR3 is TGTGCCAGCAGCTTGGGAGGACAGAACTATGGCTACACCTTC.

This clonotype has a count of ten or more. For the CDR3, the DNA is TGTGCCAGCAGCTTCCTAGGTCTAGCGGGACACAATGAGCAGTTCTTC. Protein: CASSFLGLAGHNEQFF. The chain recombines TRBV11-2 with TRBJ2-1, with 9 bases lining up with TRBD2. J lost 5 bases, V lost 3 bases, and 8 bases had no gene match. Germline assignment: CDR1 SGHAT and CDR2 FQNNGV. This CDR3 is 16 amino acids long.

This rearrangement joins TRBV12-3 or TRBV12-4 to TRBJ1-1; possibly TRBD1 for D (5 bases). The CDR3 has 13 amino acids. Trimming removed 6 bases from V and 7 bases from J, with 15 bases in between. For the CDR3, the DNA is TGTGCCAGCAGGACGGGGCTGGGGGGTGAAGCTTTCTTT. Translated: CASRTGLGGEAFF.

V usage is TRBV2 and J usage is TRBJ1-2; TRBD1 is a possible D gene (5 bases). CDR1 is SNHLY, CDR2 FYNNEI, per germline. The CDR3 extends over 21 amino acids. The V gene lost 5 bases and the J gene lost 0 bases, with 31 bases spanning the gap. This CDR3 is CASSSQALLGTPLEANYGYTF. The DNA for the CDR3 is TGTGCCAGCAGTTCACAGGCCCTCCTTGGGACGCCCTTGGAAGCTAACTATGGCTACACCTTC.

The sample holds many counts of this clonotype. The genes are TRBV6-1 and TRBJ1-5; D perhaps matches TRBD1 (6 bases). Germline V CDR1 and CDR2: MNHNS, SASEGT. V was shortened by 3 bases and J by 2 bases, with 23 bases between the two germline ends. This CDR3 has 19 amino acids. The chain's CDR3 is CASSEITGFEVYGNQPQHF. CDR3 nucleotide sequence: TGTGCCAGCAGTGAGATAACAGGGTTCGAGGTTTACGGCAATCAGCCCCAGCATTTT.

This clonotype was observed at least ten times. V and J are TRBV28 and TRBJ1-1; perhaps TRBD1 as D (6 bases). This CDR3 has 13 amino acids. The V gene lost 10 bases and the J gene lost 4 bases, with 16 bases spanning the gap. CDR1 MDHEN and CDR2 SYDVKM come from the germline V gene. CDR3 in amino acids: CATMSYRATEAFF. For the CDR3, the DNA is TGTGCCACCATGTCTTACAGGGCCACTGAAGCTTTCTTT.

On this clonotype: It is likely a read error: a sequence one base away is far more abundant. No conserved phenylalanine or tryptophan is present at the end of the CDR3, so a read error is the likely explanation. The chain employs TRBV7-2 and TRBJ1-6, with 8 nucleotides matching TRBD1. J was trimmed by 3 bases and V by 6 bases; bases with no gene match: 4. Germline lookup yields CDR1 SGHTA and CDR2 FQGNSA. CDR3 length: 15 amino acids. CDR3 DNA sequence: TGTGCCAGCAGTACCACAGGGGGCTATAATTCACCCCTCCACCTT. It codes for CASSTTGGYNSPLHL.